This T cell receptor beta chain was sequenced during a study of cytomegalovirus exposure and HLA in healthy donors. Study-level background: According to later analysis, the same platform produced the roughly 130 validation and some 680 first-cohort repertoires.

Profiled with immunoSEQ multiplex PCR; TCRdb holds only in-frame clones, not every one. The sample shows 130,000 to 150,000 clones, roughly 81% of them seen only once. While the first cohort had about 610 subjects, the donors belonged to the separate validation cohort of about 110 subjects. The CDR3 is 16 amino acids. CDR1 is SGHRS, CDR2 YFSETQ, per germline. J was trimmed by 3 bases and V by 0 bases; bases with no gene match: 2. Findings and limits, study-wide: A later analysis found first-cohort TCR clusters tended to co-occur in the 130 or so validation repertoires.

Turning to this clone: The antigen is not known.

This chain uses TRBV5-1 with TRBJ2-3, with TRBD2 matching over 12 bases. The receptor's source is a woman aged 25 to 39 in good health and CMV-seronegative. The sample was PBMCs. The CDR3 spells CASSLAGTSGTDTQYF. CDR3 coding DNA: TGCGCCAGCAGCTTGGCCGGGACTAGCGGGACAGATACGCAGTATTTT. Variable domain in full (rest from reference TRBV5-1 and TRBJ2-3): KAGVTQTPRYLIKTRGQQVTLSCSPISGHRSVSWYQQTPGQGLQFLFEYFSETQRNKGNFPGRFSGRQFSNSRSEMNVSTLELGDSALYLCASSLAGTSGTDTQYFGPGTRLTVL.